Shown below are 17 T cell receptor beta chains from a single sample sequenced in a study of high-grade serous ovarian cancer treatment subgroups (dated by TCRdb to about 2021). Tumor samples were collected prior to definitive surgery or chemotherapy. The library was obtained by the immunoSEQ multiplex PCR assay. TCRdb limited this immuneACCESS table to in-frame rearrangements with V and J called. A share of clones is missing; checked studies link under half to unresolved V genes, and the rest is unexplained. The sample has 30,000 or so clones on record, 84% of them singletons. Of the sample, 2% to 2.5% is held by the ten largest clones. The sequenced sample was tumor tissue. The receptors come from a human donor with high-grade serous ovarian cancer.

This CDR3 is CAWSVPYNEQFF. The CDR3, as DNA: TGTGCCTGGAGTGTACCGTACAATGAGCAGTTCTTC. V gene TRBV30 combines with J gene TRBJ2-1; D not resolved. Germline CDR1 GTSNPN, CDR2 SVGIG (reference sequence). With 0 bases removed from V and 4 bases from J, the gap between germline ends came to 4 bases. The CDR3 spans 12 residues.

The chain carries TRBV28 and TRBJ2-3, with D uncertain. The CDR3 is made up of 17 amino acids. The germline CDR1 and CDR2 sequences are MDHEN and SYDVKM. Deletions cut 8 bases from V and 0 bases from J, with 21 bases between. The CDR3 sequence is CASGRRALIVSTDTQYF. The CDR3 DNA sequence: TGTGCCAGCGGACGCCGCGCCCTGATTGTTAGCACAGATACGCAGTATTTT.

A single count supports this clone. The chain links TRBV9 to TRBJ2-7; D may be TRBD2 (7 bases). Germline V gene lookup returns CDR1 SGDLS and CDR2 YYNGEE. Trimming pared 5 bases from V and 0 bases from J, leaving 18 bases between. This CDR3 has 16 residues. The DNA for the CDR3 is TGTGCCAGCAGTGGGGGGGGGCAGGCGAGCTCCTACGAGCAGTACTTC. It specifies CASSGGGQASSYEQYF.

This clone was counted only a few times. The CDR3 DNA is TGTGCCAGCAGCTTCGCGTCCCAGGGGGCTGCTGAAGCTTTCTTT. Protein sequence: CASSFASQGAAEAFF. This chain joins TRBV5-6 and TRBJ1-1, with 8 nucleotides matching TRBD1. The germline gives CDR1 SGHDT, CDR2 YYEEEE. The V segment lost 2 bases and the J segment 6 bases; nucleotides outside the gene matches: 9. The CDR3 sequence is 15 residues long.

A single count supports this clone. J is TRBJ2-3 and V is TRBV19; 7 bases fit TRBD2. J lost 0 bases, V lost 6 bases, and 0 bases had no gene match. The germline gives CDR1 LNHDA, CDR2 SQIVND (reference sequence). CDR3 size: 13 residues. CDR3 residues: CASRLASTDTQYF. CDR3 bases: TGTGCCAGTAGACTAGCGAGCACAGATACGCAGTATTTT.

The chain joins TRBV15 to TRBJ2-4; D possibly corresponds to TRBD2 (6 bases). The V and J ends lost 6 bases and 0 bases respectively, with 9 bases between them. Germline V CDR1 and CDR2: LNHNV, YYDKDF (reference sequence). The CDR3 sequence is 14 residues long. CDR3 residues: CATRQGLAKNIQYF. The DNA of the CDR3 is TGTGCCACCAGGCAGGGACTAGCCAAAAACATTCAGTACTTC.

The chain is built from TRBV29-1 and TRBJ1-3, with D unresolved. The CDR3 sequence is 15 residues long. From germline, CDR1 is SQVTM and CDR2 ANQGSEA. Trimming stripped 1 base from V and 6 bases from J, with 16 bases between. The CDR3 DNA reads as TGCAGCGTTGAAGGACATTCGGAGGGCTTAAACACCATATATTTT. It translates to CSVEGHSEGLNTIYF.

This clone showed up just once. The rearrangement joins TRBV19 to TRBJ1-6; no definite D call. This CDR3 contains 14 residues. Germline V gene data show CDR1 as LNHDA and CDR2 as SQIVND (reference sequence). With 9 bases removed from V and 1 base from J, the gap between germline ends came to 10 bases. DNA for the CDR3: TGTGCCAGCGCCGATTGGTCCTATAATTCACCCCTCCACTTT. Translating gives CASADWSYNSPLHF.

This clone has just one count. The V call is TRBV19, the J call TRBJ1-5; TRBD1 matches at 8 bases. V lost 6 bases and J lost 0; bases outside the gene matches: 16. Germline assignment: CDR1 LNHDA and CDR2 SQIVND (reference sequence). The CDR3 consists of 19 residues. DNA for the CDR3: TGTGCCAGTAGCTTAGGACAGGGAATTAGGGGATATAGCAATCAGCCCCAGCATTTT. It specifies CASSLGQGIRGYSNQPQHF.

As to this clone: At one end, the junction sequence differs from germline, possibly due to a read error. The rearrangement joins TRBV6-1 to TRBJ2-7; D is possibly TRBD2 (6 bases). In germline, CDR1 is MNHNS, CDR2 SASEGT. The CDR3 runs 15 residues. The CDR3 region has the DNA TGTGCCATCAGTGGACTACCCCCCACTCCGTACGAGCAGTACTTC. Translated, it gives CAISGLPPTPYEQYF.

This clone occurred a few times. The chain has TRBV9 and TRBJ2-2, with 8 bases matching TRBD2. Germline V gene sequence: CDR1 SGDLS, CDR2 YYNGEE. V lost 0 bases to trimming and J lost 9 bases; unmatched junction nucleotides: 4. The length of the CDR3 is 14 residues. The CDR3 DNA reads TGTGCCAGCAGCGTAGGGGTAGCGGGGCGGGAGCTGTTTTTT. Its translation: CASSVGVAGRELFF.

The CDR3 DNA is TGTGCCAGCAGTTTACCGGCCCAACGAGCTTTCTTT. Protein: CASSLPAQRAFF. The chain couples TRBV28 to TRBJ1-1; D is unclear. The CDR3 consists of 12 residues. The germline V gene encodes CDR1 MDHEN and CDR2 SYDVKM. V shed 2 bases and J shed 10 bases, with 11 bases lying between them.

The chain recombines TRBV6-5 with TRBJ2-5; 7 bases map to TRBD1. Germline-derived CDR1 and CDR2 are MNHEY and SVGAGI. The CDR3 runs to 13 residues. With 5 bases clipped from V and 2 bases from J, the junction kept 2 bases outside the gene matches. This chain's CDR3 is CASSLGQQETQYF. As DNA, the CDR3 is TGTGCCAGCAGTCTGGGACAGCAAGAGACCCAGTACTTC.

V gene TRBV11-2 combines with J gene TRBJ2-5; a weak D match, TRBD2 (5 bases). The CDR3 loop spans 13 amino acids. V shed 5 bases and J shed 4 bases, with 11 bases lying between them. Germline CDR1 and CDR2: SGHAT and FQNNGV. In nucleotides, the CDR3 is TGTGCCAGCAGCCGAGGGAGAGGAGAGACCCAGTACTTC. This translates into CASSRGRGETQYF.

This clone was found once. This chain uses TRBV28 with TRBJ1-5; perhaps TRBD1 as D (6 bases). V was shortened by 1 base and J by 7 bases, with 17 bases between the two germline ends. Germline loops: CDR1 MDHEN, CDR2 SYDVKM. CDR3 length: 16 residues. The CDR3 loop reads CASSLSAGGAIQPQHF. The DNA of the CDR3 is TGTGCCAGCAGTTTATCTGCGGGGGGCGCGATACAGCCCCAGCATTTT.

V and J are TRBV27 and TRBJ2-3, with unresolved D. CDR1 is MNHEY and CDR2 is SMNVEV in the germline V gene (reference sequence). The CDR3 has 15 amino acids. Trimming cost V 2 bases and J 4 bases, with 13 bases left between them. This CDR3 is CASSLRPQRPDTQYF. The CDR3 coding sequence is TGTGCCAGCAGTTTACGTCCACAGAGGCCAGATACGCAGTATTTT.

This clone has just a few counts. The chain joins TRBV28 to TRBJ1-5; TRBD1 aligns across 9 bases. The germline gives CDR1 MDHEN, CDR2 SYDVKM. The length of the CDR3 is 16 residues. V lost 7 bases and J lost 2; bases outside the gene matches: 9. The CDR3 loop reads CASTKGGQGRNQPQHF. The DNA for the CDR3 is TGTGCCAGCACCAAAGGGGGACAGGGTCGCAATCAGCCCCAGCATTTT.